The 21 T cell receptor beta chains below all came from one sample that was sequenced in a study of high-grade serous ovarian cancer treatment subgroups. Profiled with immunoSEQ multiplex PCR; TCRdb holds only in-frame clones, not every one. Here the sample spans some 20,000 clones, roughly 80% being singletons. Tumor samples were obtained before definitive surgery or chemotherapy. Sequenced sample: tumor tissue. The receptors shown here come from a human donor with high-grade serous ovarian cancer.

This clone was detected once. The chain employs TRBV6-5 and TRBJ1-1; D ambiguous. The ends were cut back, 0 bases at V and 8 bases at J, with 13 bases in the middle. The CDR3 consists of 14 residues. Germline CDR1 reads MNHEY; CDR2 reads SVGAGI. CDR3 region: CASSYSPAAVEAFF. The CDR3 bases are TGTGCCAGCAGTTACTCCCCGGCGGCGGTAGAAGCTTTCTTT.

The chain combines TRBV7-9 with TRBJ2-1; D perhaps matches TRBD1 (6 bases). Between the trimmed V and J ends, which lost 4 bases and 0 bases, there was a span of 10 bases. CDR3 size: 15 residues. CDR1 is SEHNR, CDR2 FQNEAQ, per germline (reference sequence). This CDR3 reads CASSSRGGSYNEQFF. CDR3 nucleotide sequence: TGTGCCAGCAGCTCCAGAGGGGGCTCCTACAATGAGCAGTTCTTC.

This clone was found once. CDR3 in DNA: TGTGCCAGCAGCTTTTGGACAGGGGACAATGAGCAGTTCTTC. Its translation: CASSFWTGDNEQFF. V and J are TRBV7-9 and TRBJ2-1, with TRBD1 matching over 9 bases. V lost 3 bases to trimming and J lost 5 bases; unmatched junction nucleotides: 2. The CDR3 has 14 amino acids. Germline lookup yields CDR1 SEHNR and CDR2 FQNEAQ (reference sequence).

This sequence joins TRBV28 and TRBJ1-6, with 11 nucleotides matching TRBD1. CDR1 is MDHEN, CDR2 SYDVKM, per germline. This CDR3 has 15 amino acids. The V gene end was trimmed by 7 bases and the J gene end by 7 bases; junction bases not matched to a gene: 6. CDR3 DNA: TGTGCCAGCAACCCGGGACAGGGGGGGAATTCACCCCTCCACTTT. This gives the protein CASNPGQGGNSPLHF.

This clone appeared a few times. This chain joins TRBV27 and TRBJ2-2; D remains ambiguous. The germline V gene has CDR1 MNHEY and CDR2 SMNVEV (reference sequence). Trimming removed 1 base at V and 1 base at J, with 4 bases between. This CDR3 is built from 14 residues. The CDR3 nucleotides read TGTGCCAGCAGTTTATATGGGAACACCGGGGAGCTGTTTTTT. Its translation is CASSLYGNTGELFF.

In its sample, this clone was seen a few times. The chain has TRBV9 and TRBJ1-3; D gene unclear. The V end lost 2 bases, the J end lost 2 bases, and 5 bases lay between the germline ends. This CDR3 contains 13 residues. Germline V CDR1 and CDR2: SGDLS, YYNGEE. The chain's CDR3 is CASSVNTGNTIYF. The CDR3 DNA reads TGTGCCAGCAGCGTTAATACTGGAAACACCATATATTTT.

This clone was seen only a few times. The rearrangement links TRBV5-4 to TRBJ2-3; 7 nucleotides agree with TRBD2. V lost 2 bases and J lost 5; bases outside the gene matches: 14. This CDR3 has 17 amino acids. Germline assignment: CDR1 SGHNT and CDR2 YYREEE (reference sequence). The CDR3 loop reads CASSFILLSGGKDTQYF. In DNA, the CDR3 is TGTGCCAGCAGCTTCATCCTATTATCGGGAGGTAAAGATACGCAGTATTTT.

The chain combines TRBV13 with TRBJ2-5; 7 positions match TRBD2. The CDR3 has 18 amino acids. Germline V gene data show CDR1 as PRHDT and CDR2 as FYEKMQ (reference sequence). V lost 1 base and J lost 5; bases outside the gene matches: 16. DNA of the CDR3: TGTGCCAGCAGCTTAGCACCCGGGACTAAGTTTCATGGGGAGACCCAGTACTTC. This sequence encodes CASSLAPGTKFHGETQYF.

This rearrangement joins TRBV27 to TRBJ2-7; D is uncertain. The CDR3 spans 14 residues. V was clipped by 5 bases and J by 1 base, with 12 bases between them. Germline CDR1 is MNHEY and CDR2 is SMNVEV (reference sequence). CDR3 nucleotides: TGTGCCAGCAGTCCACGGACGGCTTCCTACGAGCAGTACTTC. Translation: CASSPRTASYEQYF.

V is TRBV6-6 and J is TRBJ2-5; 7 bases align to TRBD2. The CDR3 has 15 amino acids. The V segment lost 2 bases and the J segment 1 base; nucleotides outside the gene matches: 4. CDR1 and CDR2 (germline): MNHNY, SVGAGI (reference sequence). This CDR3 reads CASSYGGGIQETQYF. In nucleotides, the CDR3 is TGTGCCAGCAGTTACGGGGGGGGGATCCAAGAGACCCAGTACTTC.

The chain links TRBV4-2 to TRBJ2-5; maybe TRBD2 (5 bases). CDR1 is LGHNA, CDR2 YNFKEQ, per germline. The ends were cut back, 2 bases at V and 3 bases at J, with 7 bases in the middle. The CDR3 is made up of 13 amino acids. As DNA, the CDR3 is TGTGCCAGCAGCCAAACGGGAAAAGAGACCCAGTACTTC. This codes for CASSQTGKETQYF.

The chain is built from TRBV6-4 and TRBJ2-3; D gene ambiguous. V was cut by 6 bases and J by 0 bases, with 10 bases left in between. The CDR3 sequence is 14 residues long. Per the germline V gene, CDR1 is MRHNA and CDR2 is SNTAGT. In DNA form, the CDR3 reads TGTGCCAGCAGCAGGACGGGCAGCACAGATACGCAGTATTTT. Translation: CASSRTGSTDTQYF.

V gene TRBV11-2 combines with J gene TRBJ2-5; 11 bases agree with TRBD1. The V gene's germline CDR1 is SGHAT and CDR2 FQNNGV. The V and J ends lost 3 bases and 4 bases, in that order; junction bases with no gene match: 1. The CDR3 runs 14 residues. This CDR3 is CASSLGQGGETQYF. CDR3 sequence (DNA): TGTGCCAGCAGCTTGGGACAGGGGGGAGAGACCCAGTACTTC.

This chain uses TRBV28 with TRBJ2-1; TRBD2 aligns across 8 bases. This CDR3 has 18 amino acids. With V trimmed by 4 bases and J by 3 bases, 14 bases remained unmatched. Germline V gene sequence: CDR1 MDHEN, CDR2 SYDVKM. CDR3 residues: CASSSGGNDGRGYNEQFF. DNA of the CDR3: TGTGCCAGCAGTTCGGGGGGGAATGATGGACGGGGCTACAATGAGCAGTTCTTC.

This clone appeared a few times. The chain couples TRBV2 to TRBJ1-2; 7 positions match TRBD1. V lost 6 bases and J lost 0; bases outside the gene matches: 4. The CDR3 totals 14 residues. Germline values: CDR1 SNHLY, CDR2 FYNNEI. The CDR3 here is CASRIGQANYGYTF. CDR3 nucleotide sequence: TGTGCCAGCAGGATAGGACAGGCTAACTATGGCTACACCTTC.

The V and J genes are TRBV11-3 and TRBJ2-1, with D tentatively TRBD1 (5 bases). V was cut by 4 bases and J by 7 bases, with 14 bases left in between. The CDR3 contains 14 residues. CDR1 and CDR2 (germline): SGHNT, YENEEA. This CDR3 is CASSSRALGNEQFF. CDR3 DNA: TGTGCCAGCAGCTCCAGGGCCCTGGGGAATGAGCAGTTCTTC.

The rearrangement uses TRBV6-1 and TRBJ1-2; 9 positions agree with TRBD1. The CDR3 has 16 amino acids. Germline CDR1 MNHNS, CDR2 SASEGT. V lost 3 bases to trimming and J lost 1 base; unmatched junction nucleotides: 6. DNA of the CDR3: TGTGCCAGCAGTGAGGGACAGGGCTTCTTTAACTATGGCTACACCTTC. Its translation: CASSEGQGFFNYGYTF.

This chain connects TRBV7-2 to TRBJ1-1, with D possibly TRBD1 on 5 matching bases. V dropped 2 bases and J dropped 1 base, with 11 bases sitting between them. Germline lookup yields CDR1 SGHTA and CDR2 FQGNSA. The CDR3 consists of 15 residues. CDR3 residues: CASSLPRTPNTEAFF. CDR3 nucleotides: TGTGCCAGCAGCTTACCGAGGACACCGAACACTGAAGCTTTCTTT.

V and J are TRBV5-5 and TRBJ2-7; 12 bases fit TRBD2. The ends lost 1 base at V and 0 bases at J; junction bases unmatched: 8. Per germline, CDR1 SGHKS and CDR2 YYEKEE (reference sequence). This CDR3 region has 18 residues. Here the CDR3 DNA reads TGTGCCAGCAGCTTGTTTACTAGCGGGAGGTCCAGCTCCTACGAGCAGTACTTC. It translates to CASSLFTSGRSSSYEQYF.

V and J are TRBV4-3 and TRBJ2-1; 11 positions match TRBD1. The junction had 12 bases not matched to a gene; V was cut back by 7 bases and J by 4 bases. The germline V gene has CDR1 LGHNA and CDR2 YSLEER. CDR3 size: 17 residues. CDR3 DNA sequence: TGCGCCAGCACTCCAAACGCGGACAGGGGGCTATACAATGAGCAGTTCTTC. Its translation: CASTPNADRGLYNEQFF.

This rearrangement joins TRBV28 to TRBJ2-7, with D perhaps matching TRBD1 (7 bases). The V and J ends lost 3 bases and 0 bases respectively, with 18 bases between them. Looked up from germline, CDR1 is MDHEN and CDR2 is SYDVKM. This CDR3 has 17 amino acids. The CDR3 loop reads CASSFGAGQSASYEQYF. For the CDR3, the DNA is TGTGCCAGCAGTTTTGGGGCGGGACAGTCGGCCTCCTACGAGCAGTACTTC.